This T cell receptor (beta chain) derives from a study of T cell changes during pregnancy in multiple sclerosis (dated by TCRdb to the late 2010s). Regarding the study in general: In women with multiple sclerosis, the researchers looked at how the T cell repertoire shifted as pregnancy progressed.

After removal of 5 bases from V and 7 bases from J, the junction retains 6 bases not matched to a gene. CDR1 and CDR2 (SGHAT, FQDESV) derive from the germline V gene (reference sequence). The CDR3 sequence holds 13 residues, the cysteine and phenylalanine included. CDR3 DNA only is kept here, 39 bases in frame from base 1. Library preparation was by the immunoSEQ multiplex PCR assay. Here the immuneACCESS table is served through TCRdb, limited to in-frame sequences with V and J called. Missing clones are a known gap in these copies; in checked studies unresolved V genes cover under half, and the rest lacks a known reason. Across this sample there are around 80,000 clones, with about 91% seen only once. More than 1.4% of the sample comes from the top ten. Comment on this clone: This receptor's antigen is unknown. Base qualities are not recorded, but no much larger clone differs from it by a single base. This same CDR3 is encoded by further DNA sequences in the sample.

The chain is made from TRBV11-1 and TRBJ2-7, and 9 junctional nucleotides match TRBD1. Sequences were derived from peripheral blood, sampled before pregnancy. This TCR was recovered from a female donor with multiple sclerosis, enrolled in a pregnancy study. DNA sequence: TGTGCCAGCAGCCCTTTGGGGACAGGGGAGCAGTACTTC. Its protein reads: CASSPLGTGEQYF.